This T cell receptor (beta chain) was found in a study of blood T cells in healthy people across ages. Whole-study results and caveats: A strong correlation was seen between TCR beta diversity and naive T cell percentage.

The V and J ends lost 6 bases and 0 bases respectively, with 15 bases between them. Per germline, CDR1 MNHNS and CDR2 SASEGT. CDR3 length: 15 amino acids. Alongside a J-beta primer mix, a sample-barcoded 5' primer served in a second PCR lasting about 7 to 11 cycles. TCRdb used MiXCR to reprocess the 5' RACE reads, holding one entry per CDR3 protein. Of roughly 1 million distinct CDR3 sequences in the sample, approximately 26% are singletons; the top ten hold 0.65% to 0.75%. Turning to this clonotype: No antigen is known for it.

The sample was also reused in another study, on T cells of mothers and their children. That paper states: Material was donated by three healthy Caucasian mothers and their six children.

The V and J genes are TRBV6-1 and TRBJ2-7; D remains unclear. Sequencing was done on a sample of blood. The clonotype was recovered from a girl aged 2 to 9 in good health. DNA for the CDR3: TGTGCCAGCAGCGTTGGACGTATGAGCTCCTACGAGCAGTACTTC. Translating it yields CASSVGRMSSYEQYF.